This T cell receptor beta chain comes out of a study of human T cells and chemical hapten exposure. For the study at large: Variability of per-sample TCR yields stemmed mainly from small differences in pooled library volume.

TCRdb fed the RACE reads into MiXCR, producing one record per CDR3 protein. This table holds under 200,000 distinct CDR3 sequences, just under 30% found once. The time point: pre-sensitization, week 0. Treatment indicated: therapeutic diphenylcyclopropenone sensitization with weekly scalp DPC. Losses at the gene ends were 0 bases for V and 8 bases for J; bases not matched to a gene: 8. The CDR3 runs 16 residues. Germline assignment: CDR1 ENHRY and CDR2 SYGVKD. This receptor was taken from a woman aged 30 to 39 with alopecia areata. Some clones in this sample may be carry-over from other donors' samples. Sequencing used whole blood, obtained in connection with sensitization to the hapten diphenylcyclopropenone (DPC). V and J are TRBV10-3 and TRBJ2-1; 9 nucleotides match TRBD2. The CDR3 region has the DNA TGTGCCATCAGTGAGTCGACTTGGCGGGGGGGCTATGAGCAGTTCTTC. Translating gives CAISESTWRGGYEQFF.